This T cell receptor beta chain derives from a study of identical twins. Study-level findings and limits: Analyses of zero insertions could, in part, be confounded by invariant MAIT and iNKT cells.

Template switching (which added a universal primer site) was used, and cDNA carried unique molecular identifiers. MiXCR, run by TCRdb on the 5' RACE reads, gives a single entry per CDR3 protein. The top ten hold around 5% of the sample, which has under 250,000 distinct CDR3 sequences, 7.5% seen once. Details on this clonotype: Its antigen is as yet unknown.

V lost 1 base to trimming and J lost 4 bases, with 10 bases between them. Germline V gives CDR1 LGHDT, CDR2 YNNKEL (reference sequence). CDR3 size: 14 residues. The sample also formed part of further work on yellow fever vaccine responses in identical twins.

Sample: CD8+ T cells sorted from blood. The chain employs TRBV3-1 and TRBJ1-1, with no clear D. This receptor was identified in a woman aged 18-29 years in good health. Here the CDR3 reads CASSQASSGTEAFF. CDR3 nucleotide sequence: TGTGCCAGCAGCCAAGCTTCCTCGGGCACTGAAGCTTTCTTT.